This TCR beta chain was captured in a study of CD4 T cells in relation to SARS-CoV-2 and coronaviruses (TCRdb year 2021). About the investigation overall: In the ViraFEST assay, PBMCs were cultured with antigen for roughly ten days, after which TCR beta CDR3s were sequenced to identify clonal expansions specific to the antigen. Shared crossreactive spike epitopes were mapped to their HLA restriction using patient-derived lymphoblastoid cell lines. The negative reference condition was either a culture with an HIV-1 Nef peptide pool or a culture with no peptide. Expansion assays from other donors in the study were sequenced with a different, Illumina-based TCR-beta assay. Memory CD4+ T cell crossreactivity between SARS-CoV-2 and common cold coronavirus spike proteins was assessed at the TCR clonotype level in the study. The Adaptive Biotechnologies TCR-sequencing kit was used to sequence samples from a few pre-COVID donors and the naive versus memory experiments, while other data came from Illumina-based sequencing.

Receptor amplification or capture employed the immunoSEQ multiplex PCR assay. The published analysis was carried out like this. During preprocessing, nonproductive sequences were discarded, as were any CDR3s that did not begin with C, did not end with F or W, or were shorter than 7 amino acids. Antigen-specific clonotypes were called with the MANAFEST web app, based on expansion relative to reference and other culture wells. To be counted as positive, a clone had to show significant expansion compared with the reference culture, at an FDR below 0.05, in 2 of 3 replicate wells. For a clone to be considered positive, significant expansion relative to all other tandem wells and an odds ratio above 5 were also required. CDR3 homology was quantified as pairwise Levenshtein distance, calculated with the stringdist R package after three terminal residues were trimmed from each end. TCRdb took over this immuneACCESS table, retaining in-frame rearrangements with V and J assigned. Such tables are incomplete; in checked studies, under half of the missing clones stem from an unresolved V gene, and the remainder is unexplained. Clone size and V and J calls were adopted from that table, with D and trimming inferred from the DNA. For this sample the table gives 20,000 or so clones, of which more than 65% were detected only once. The ten largest account for over 25% of the sample.

The germline V gene provides CDR1 MGHDK and CDR2 SYGVNS. The CDR3 contains 14 residues, cysteine and phenylalanine counted. Only the CDR3 portion is preserved as DNA: 42 bases, with reading frame beginning at the first base. The germline ends are 19 bases apart after V is trimmed by 1 base and J by 12 bases. Points on this clone: Its antigen remains unidentified. Base-call qualities are not available, and no considerably larger clone is one nucleotide away.

CD4+ T cells from unexposed donors were collected before the COVID-19 pandemic (2011-2018). After approximately eleven days of culture, CD4+ T cells were isolated with the EasySep CD4+ T cell isolation kit. Unexposed donor CD4+ T cells were tested for reactivity to SARS-CoV-2 S and N and four common cold coronavirus spike pools, as cell number allowed. Each well received approximately 2 million PBMCs, cultured in IMDM supplemented with about 5.4% human AB serum and about 10 IU/ml IL-2. Half of the culture medium was replaced with fresh IL-2-containing medium on days 3 and 7. In general, every peptide culture condition was set up in three replicate wells. The leukapheresis product used for the unexposed donors was purchased from a commercial source. Ficoll-Paque PLUS gradient centrifugation was used to isolate PBMCs from either whole blood or leukapheresis product. The PBMCs went either fresh into the expansion assay or into cryopreservation at -140 degrees C. The QIAamp Micro DNA Kit was used to extract genomic DNA from the CD4+ T cells.

Points the paper makes about the study in general: Crossreactive clones showed significantly weaker SARS-CoV-2-driven expansion than monoreactive clones, consistent with antigenic imprinting. Because no donor provided both pre-pandemic and post-infection samples, tracing the source of pre-existing responses was limited. Because the crossreactivity analysis focused on spike protein, crossreactivity against other viral proteins was not assessed. Small numbers of patients and of tested TCRs were a limitation of the study. In approximately 60% of donors, memory CD4+ clonotypes turned up that crossrecognized SARS-CoV-2 and at least one common cold coronavirus spike.

This receptor chain uses TRBV25-1 and TRBJ2-7, and TRBD2 may be the D gene, going by 6 matching bases. The origin of this receptor is a human donor in good health. The sample consisted of CD4+ T cells from PBMCs, cultured in vitro. The CDR3 protein: CASSEWGVAVPPYF. The DNA sequence reads TGTGCCAGCAGTGAATGGGGGGTGGCAGTGCCCCCGTACTTC.